This T cell receptor beta chain comes out of a study of cytomegalovirus exposure and HLA in healthy donors. Whole-study results and caveats: A list of 150 to 200 TCR beta chains associated with cytomegalovirus was given.

Assay used: immunoSEQ multiplex PCR; TCRdb lists only in-frame clones, some missing. The profile shows more than 100,000 clones, around nine tenths of them singletons. Of note for this clone: Its antigen is still unknown.

Trimming cost V 6 bases and J 2 bases, with 11 bases left between them. The CDR3 loop spans 13 amino acids. Germline-derived CDR1 and CDR2 are SGHRS and YFSETQ. This chain uses TRBV5-1 with TRBJ1-2, with a tentative D call TRBD1 (5 bases). Sample: PBMCs. This receptor was obtained from a woman aged 18 to 35 in good health and CMV-seropositive. For the CDR3, the DNA is TGCGCCAGCAAGGCAGGGATGAACTATGGCTACACCTTC. This encodes CASKAGMNYGYTF.